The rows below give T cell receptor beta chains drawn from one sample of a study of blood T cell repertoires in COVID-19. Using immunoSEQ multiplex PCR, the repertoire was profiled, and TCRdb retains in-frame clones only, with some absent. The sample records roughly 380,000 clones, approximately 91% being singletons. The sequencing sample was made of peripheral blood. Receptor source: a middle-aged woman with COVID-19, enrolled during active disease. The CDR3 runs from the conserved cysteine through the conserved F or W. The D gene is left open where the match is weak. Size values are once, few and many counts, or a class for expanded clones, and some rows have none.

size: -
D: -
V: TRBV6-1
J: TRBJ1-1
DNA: TGTGCCAGCAGTGAATTGGGCTTTCGTGGGCAGGTCGAAGCTTTCTTT
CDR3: CASSELGFRGQVEAFF

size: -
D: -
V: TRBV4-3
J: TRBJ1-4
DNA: TGCGCCAGCAGCCAAGATCGTGAAGCCAAACTGTTTTTT
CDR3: CASSQDREAKLFF

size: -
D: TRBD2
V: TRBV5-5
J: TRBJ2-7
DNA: TGTGCCAGCGGGAGGGAGTGGGGCGAGCAGTACTTC
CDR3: CASGREWGEQYF

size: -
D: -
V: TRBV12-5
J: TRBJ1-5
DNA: TGTGCTAGTGGTGACAGCAATAGCAATCAGCCCCAGCATTTT
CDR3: CASGDSNSNQPQHF

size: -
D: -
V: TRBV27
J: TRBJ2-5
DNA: TGTGCCAGCAAAACAGGGCATAAAGAGACCCAGTACTTC
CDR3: CASKTGHKETQYF

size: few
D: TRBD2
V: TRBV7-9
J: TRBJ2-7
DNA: TGTGCCAGCATCCTTAGCGGGAGATACGAGCAGTACTTC
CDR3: CASILSGRYEQYF

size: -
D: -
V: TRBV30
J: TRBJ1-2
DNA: TGTGCCTGGAGTAGGAGCCAGGGGAAGTTAGGCTATGGCTACACCTTC
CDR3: CAWSRSQGKLGYGYTF

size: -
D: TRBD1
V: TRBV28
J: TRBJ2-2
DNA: TGTGCCAGCCGCGGGACAGGGCGAGGTGCCGGGGAGCTGTTTTTT
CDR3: CASRGTGRGAGELFF

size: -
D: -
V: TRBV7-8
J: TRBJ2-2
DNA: TGTGCCAGCAGCCATAGGGGTACAGGTCTTGTCACCGGGGAGCTGTTTTTT
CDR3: CASSHRGTGLVTGELFF

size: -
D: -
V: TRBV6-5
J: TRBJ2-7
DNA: TGTGCCAGCATGTTCCGGGGAAATGAGCAGTACTTC
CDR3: CASMFRGNEQYF

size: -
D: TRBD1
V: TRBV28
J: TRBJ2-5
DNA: TGTGCCAGCTGTAGGGGGCAAGTTGAGACCCAGTACTTC
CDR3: CASCRGQVETQYF

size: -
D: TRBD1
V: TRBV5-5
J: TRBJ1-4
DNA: TGTGCCAGCAGCCCCCGGGGGGGACAGAATGAAAAACTGTTTTTT
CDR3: CASSPRGGQNEKLFF

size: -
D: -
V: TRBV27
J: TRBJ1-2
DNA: TGTGCCAGCCAGGCACGGGGGGCGCGCTCAGGCTACACCTTC
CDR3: CASQARGARSGYTF

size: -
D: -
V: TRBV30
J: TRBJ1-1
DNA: TGTGCCTGCTTACAGGTAGCTGAAGCTTTCTTT
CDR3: CACLQVAEAFF

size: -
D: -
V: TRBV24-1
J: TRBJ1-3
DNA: TGTGCCACAAAGCTCTCTGGAAACACCATATATTTT
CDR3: CATKLSGNTIYF

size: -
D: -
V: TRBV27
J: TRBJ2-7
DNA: TGTGCCAGCAGTCCTCTCAGGGTAGACTACGAGCAGTACTTC
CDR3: CASSPLRVDYEQYF

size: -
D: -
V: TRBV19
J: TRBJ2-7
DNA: TGTGCCAGTAGTATACAGGAGGGTACCTACGAGCAGTACTTC
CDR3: CASSIQEGTYEQYF

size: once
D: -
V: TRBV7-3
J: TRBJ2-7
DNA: TGTGCCAGCAGCCCCCAACACGGAGACTACGAGCAGTACTTC
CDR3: CASSPQHGDYEQYF

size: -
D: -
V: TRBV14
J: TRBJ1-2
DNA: TGTGCCAGCAGCCCCACGGACAGCGTACTCTATGGCTACACCTTC
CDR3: CASSPTDSVLYGYTF

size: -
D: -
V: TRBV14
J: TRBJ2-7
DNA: TGTGCCAGCAACCGACAGAGCTCCTACGAGCAGTACTTC
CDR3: CASNRQSSYEQYF

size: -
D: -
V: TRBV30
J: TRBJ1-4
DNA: TGTGCCTGGAGTGGACAGCCTAATGAAAAACTGTTTTTT
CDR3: CAWSGQPNEKLFF

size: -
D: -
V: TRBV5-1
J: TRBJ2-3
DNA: TGCGCCAGCAACCTCACTCCTCACGAGGGAGGCACAGATACGCAGTATTTT
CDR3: CASNLTPHEGGTDTQYF

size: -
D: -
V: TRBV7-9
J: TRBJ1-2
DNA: TGTGCCAGCAGCTTATCGACAGCACAAGCTAACTATGGCTACACCTTC
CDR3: CASSLSTAQANYGYTF

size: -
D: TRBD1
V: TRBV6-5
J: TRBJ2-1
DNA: TGTGCCAGCTTAAGGGACAGAGTTTACAATGAGCAGTTCTTC
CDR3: CASLRDRVYNEQFF

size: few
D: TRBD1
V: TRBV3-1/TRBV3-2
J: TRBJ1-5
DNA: TGTGCCAGCAGCCGGGACAGGAGCGGCAATCAGCCCCAGCATTTT
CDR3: CASSRDRSGNQPQHF

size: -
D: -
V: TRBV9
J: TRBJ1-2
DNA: TGTGCCAGCAGCGTAACAGCGGGACAAGTAAACTATGGCTACACCTTC
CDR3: CASSVTAGQVNYGYTF

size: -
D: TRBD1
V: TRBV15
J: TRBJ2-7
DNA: TGTGCCACCAGCAGTACCCGTGGACAGGGGAATAGTGCCTACGAGCAGTACTTC
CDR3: CATSSTRGQGNSAYEQYF

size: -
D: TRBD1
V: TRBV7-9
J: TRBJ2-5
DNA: TGTGCCAGCACCTGGGGGGAAGACTGGACAGGGAGGAACCAGTACTTC
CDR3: CASTWGEDWTGRNQYF

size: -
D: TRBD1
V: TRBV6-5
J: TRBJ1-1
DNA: TGTGCCAGCAATCCTCCAGGGGGCGGACGAGCTTTCTTT
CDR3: CASNPPGGGRAFF

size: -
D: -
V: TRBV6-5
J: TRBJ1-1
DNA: TGTGCCAGCAGTTACTCCCCCAGGGGCGGTGAAGCTTTCTTT
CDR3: CASSYSPRGGEAFF

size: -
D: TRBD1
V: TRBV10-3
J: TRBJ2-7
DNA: TGTGCCATCAGGGGACAGGGATCGGCCTACGAGCAGTACTTC
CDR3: CAIRGQGSAYEQYF

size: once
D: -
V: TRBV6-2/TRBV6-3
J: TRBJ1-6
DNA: TGTGCCAGCAGTTATGTCCCGGGACATAGGAATTCACCCCTCCACTTT
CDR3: CASSYVPGHRNSPLHF

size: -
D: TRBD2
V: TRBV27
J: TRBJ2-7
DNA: TGTGCCAGCAGTACCCCGGGACTAGCGACCTACGAGCAGTACTTC
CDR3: CASSTPGLATYEQYF

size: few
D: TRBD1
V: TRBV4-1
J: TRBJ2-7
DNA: TGCGCCAGCAGCCAGATGGACAGGGGGGGCCCCTACGAGCAGTACTTC
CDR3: CASSQMDRGGPYEQYF

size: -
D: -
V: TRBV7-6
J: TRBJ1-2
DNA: TGTGCCAGCAGCTTGTTTCAAAACAGCTTCACTCTTAACTATGGCTACACCTTC
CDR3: CASSLFQNSFTLNYGYTF

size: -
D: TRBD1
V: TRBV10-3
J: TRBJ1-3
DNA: TGTGCCATCAGTGAGGGGGACAGAATCTCTGGAAACACCATATATTTT
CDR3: CAISEGDRISGNTIYF

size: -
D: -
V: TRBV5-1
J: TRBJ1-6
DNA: TGCGCCAGCAGCTTGGTGGCGGGATCACCCCTCCACTTT
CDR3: CASSLVAGSPLHF

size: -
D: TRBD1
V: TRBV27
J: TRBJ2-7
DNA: TGTGCCAGCAGCCGACAGGGGACCTACTACGAGCAGTACTTC
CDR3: CASSRQGTYYEQYF

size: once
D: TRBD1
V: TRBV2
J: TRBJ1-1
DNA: TGTGCCAGCAGAGGTTGGGACAGAAAGAACACTGAAGCTTTCTTT
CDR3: CASRGWDRKNTEAFF

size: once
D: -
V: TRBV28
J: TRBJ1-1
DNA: TGTGCCAGCAGGCCCAGCGGGCTGAATACTGAAGCTTTCTTT
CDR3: CASRPSGLNTEAFF

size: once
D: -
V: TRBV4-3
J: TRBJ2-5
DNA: TGCGCCAGCAGCCAATCCAGTGGGACCCAGTACTTC
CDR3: CASSQSSGTQYF

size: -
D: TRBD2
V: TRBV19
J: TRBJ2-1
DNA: TGTGCCAGTACTGCCACTGGACTAGCGGGGGCCCCCTCCCTTTACAATGAGCAGTTCTTC
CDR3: CASTATGLAGAPSLYNEQFF

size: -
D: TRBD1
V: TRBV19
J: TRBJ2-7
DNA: TGTGCCAGTAGTGCCGGGACAGGGACCTACGAGCAGTACTTC
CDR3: CASSAGTGTYEQYF

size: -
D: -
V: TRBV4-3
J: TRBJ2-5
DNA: TGCGCCAGCAGCCAAGTAGGAGCCCAGACGGAGACCCAGTACTTC
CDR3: CASSQVGAQTETQYF

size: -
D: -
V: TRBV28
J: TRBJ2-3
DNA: TGTGCCAGCAGAAAGCTCGGGGGCACAGATACGCAGTATTTT
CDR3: CASRKLGGTDTQYF

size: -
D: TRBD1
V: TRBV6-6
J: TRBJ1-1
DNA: TGTGCCAGCAGTTACTCTTCAGGGGGTTATTCTGAAGCTTTCTTT
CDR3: CASSYSSGGYSEAFF

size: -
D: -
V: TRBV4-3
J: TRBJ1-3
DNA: TGCGCCAGCAGCCCACGGCCCCCCGGGAGCTCTGGAAACACCATATATTTT
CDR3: CASSPRPPGSSGNTIYF

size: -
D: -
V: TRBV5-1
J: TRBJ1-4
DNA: TGCGCCAGCAGCGACCCAGGACAAAACGAAAAACTGTTTTTT
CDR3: CASSDPGQNEKLFF

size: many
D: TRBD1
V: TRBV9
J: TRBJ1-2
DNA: TGTGCCAGCAGCTCAGGACAGGGGGCAAACTATGGCTACACCTTC
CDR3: CASSSGQGANYGYTF

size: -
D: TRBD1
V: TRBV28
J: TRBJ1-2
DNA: TGTGCCAGCAGTCCACTCCGCCCCGGACAGGGGTATAACTATGGCTACACCTTC
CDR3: CASSPLRPGQGYNYGYTF

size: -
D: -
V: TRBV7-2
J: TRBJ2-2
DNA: TGTGCCAGCAGCTTATACGGGGGGCGGGTCGGGGAGCTGTTTTTT
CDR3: CASSLYGGRVGELFF

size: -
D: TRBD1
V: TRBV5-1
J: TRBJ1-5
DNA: TGCGCCAGCAGCCCCCAGGGGGCCGGGCAGCCCCAGCATTTT
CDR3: CASSPQGAGQPQHF

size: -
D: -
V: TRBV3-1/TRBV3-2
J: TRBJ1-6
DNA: TGTGCCAGCAGCCAAGCGGGGGGGAATTCACCCCTCCACTTT
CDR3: CASSQAGGNSPLHF

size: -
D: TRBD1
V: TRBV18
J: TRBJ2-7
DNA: TGTGCCAGCTCACCAACCGGGACAGTATACGAGCAGTACTTC
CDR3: CASSPTGTVYEQYF